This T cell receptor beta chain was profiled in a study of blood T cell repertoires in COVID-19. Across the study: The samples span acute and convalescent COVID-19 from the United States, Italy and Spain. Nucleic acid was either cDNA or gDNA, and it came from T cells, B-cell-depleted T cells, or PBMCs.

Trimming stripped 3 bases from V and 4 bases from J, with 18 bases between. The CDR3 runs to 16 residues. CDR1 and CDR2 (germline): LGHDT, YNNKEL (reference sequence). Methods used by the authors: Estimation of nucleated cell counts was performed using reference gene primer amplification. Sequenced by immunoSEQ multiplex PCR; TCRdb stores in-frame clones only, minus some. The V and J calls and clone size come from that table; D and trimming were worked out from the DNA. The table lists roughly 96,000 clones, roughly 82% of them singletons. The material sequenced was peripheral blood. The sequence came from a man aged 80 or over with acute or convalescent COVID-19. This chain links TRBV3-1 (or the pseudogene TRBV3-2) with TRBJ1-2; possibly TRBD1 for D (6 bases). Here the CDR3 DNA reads TGTGCCAGCAGCCAGAGGACAGTCCGTGGTGGCTATGGCTACACCTTC. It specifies CASSQRTVRGGYGYTF.